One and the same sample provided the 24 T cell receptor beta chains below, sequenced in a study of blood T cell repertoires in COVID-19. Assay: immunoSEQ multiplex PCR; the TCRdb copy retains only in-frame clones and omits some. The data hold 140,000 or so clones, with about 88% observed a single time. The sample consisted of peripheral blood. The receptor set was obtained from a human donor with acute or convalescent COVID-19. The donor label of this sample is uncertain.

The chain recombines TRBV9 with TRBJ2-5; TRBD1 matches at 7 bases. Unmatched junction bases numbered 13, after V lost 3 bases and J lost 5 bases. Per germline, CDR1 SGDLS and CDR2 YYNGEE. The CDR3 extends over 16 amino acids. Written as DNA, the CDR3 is TGTGCCAGCAGCGCCCGGACAGGAGTTGTCGTCGAGACCCAGTACTTC. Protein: CASSARTGVVVETQYF.

The CDR3 bases are TGTGCCAGCAGTAGGACTAGCGGGAGCGGCGAGCAGTACGTC. Its protein is CASSRTSGSGEQYV. V gene TRBV6-5 combines with J gene TRBJ2-7; TRBD2 aligns across 13 bases. The V gene's germline CDR1 is MNHEY and CDR2 SVGAGI. V shed 5 bases, J shed 6 bases, and the junction held 4 bases outside the gene matches. This CDR3 is 14 amino acids long.

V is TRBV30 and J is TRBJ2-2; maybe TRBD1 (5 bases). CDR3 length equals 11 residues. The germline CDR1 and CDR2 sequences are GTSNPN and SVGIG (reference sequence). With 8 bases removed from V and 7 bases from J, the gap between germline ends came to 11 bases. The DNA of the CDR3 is TGTGCCGGCAGGGTTGGCGGGGAGCTGTTTTTT. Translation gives CAGRVGGELFF.

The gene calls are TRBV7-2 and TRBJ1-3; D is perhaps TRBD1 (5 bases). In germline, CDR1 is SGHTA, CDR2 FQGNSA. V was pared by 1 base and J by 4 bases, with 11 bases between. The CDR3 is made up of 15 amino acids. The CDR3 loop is CASSLVGGGGNTIYF. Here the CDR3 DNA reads TGTGCCAGCAGCTTAGTGGGGGGTGGCGGAAACACCATATATTTT. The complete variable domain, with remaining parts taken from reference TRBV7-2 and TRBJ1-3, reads GAGVSQSPSNKVTEKGKDVELRCDPISGHTALYWYRQSLGQGLEFLIYFQGNSAPDKSGLPSDRFSAERTGGSVSTLTIQRTQQEDSAVYLCASSLVGGGGNTIYFGEGSWLTVV.

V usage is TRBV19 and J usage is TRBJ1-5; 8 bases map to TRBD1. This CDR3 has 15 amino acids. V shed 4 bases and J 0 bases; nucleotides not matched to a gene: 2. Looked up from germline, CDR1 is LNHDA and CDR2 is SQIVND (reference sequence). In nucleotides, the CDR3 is TGTGCCAGTAGTACACAGGGGGGTAGCAATCAGCCCCAGCATTTT. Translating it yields CASSTQGGSNQPQHF.

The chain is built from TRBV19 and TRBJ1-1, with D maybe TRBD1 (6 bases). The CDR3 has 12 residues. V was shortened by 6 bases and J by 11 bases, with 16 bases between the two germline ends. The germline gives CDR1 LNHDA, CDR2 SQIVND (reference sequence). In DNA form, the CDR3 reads TGTGCCAGTAGCACTGAGGGGGTTAGGGCTTTCTTT. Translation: CASSTEGVRAFF.

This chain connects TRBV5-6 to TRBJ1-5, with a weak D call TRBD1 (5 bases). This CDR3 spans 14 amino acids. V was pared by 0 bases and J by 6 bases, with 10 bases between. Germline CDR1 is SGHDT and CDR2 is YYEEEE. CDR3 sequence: CASSLEGNVQPQHF. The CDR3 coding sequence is TGTGCCAGCAGCTTGGAGGGGAATGTTCAGCCCCAGCATTTT.

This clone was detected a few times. The CDR3 region is CASSFLQRNTEAFF. CDR3 DNA: TGTGCCAGCAGCTTCTTGCAGCGGAACACTGAAGCTTTCTTT. This chain links TRBV5-6 with TRBJ1-1; the D is unclear. Trimming took off 2 bases at V and 1 base at J, with 9 bases between the two ends. CDR1 and CDR2 from the germline V gene are SGHDT and YYEEEE. This CDR3 has 14 amino acids.

In nucleotides, the CDR3 is TGTGCCAGCAGCTCGGACAGTCGGGGCACTGAAGCTTTCTTT. It is translated as CASSSDSRGTEAFF. The genes are TRBV7-2 and TRBJ1-1; possibly TRBD1 for D (6 bases). V was cut by 4 bases and J by 4 bases, with 13 bases left in between. The germline V gene has CDR1 SGHTA and CDR2 FQGNSA. The CDR3 contains 14 residues.

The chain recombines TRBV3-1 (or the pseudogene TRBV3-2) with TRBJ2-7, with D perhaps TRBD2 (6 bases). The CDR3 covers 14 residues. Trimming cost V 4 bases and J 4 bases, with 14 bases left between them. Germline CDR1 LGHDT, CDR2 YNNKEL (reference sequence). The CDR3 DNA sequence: TGTGCCAGCAGCCCCGGGACTGGACGTTACGAGCAGTACGTC. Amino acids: CASSPGTGRYEQYV.

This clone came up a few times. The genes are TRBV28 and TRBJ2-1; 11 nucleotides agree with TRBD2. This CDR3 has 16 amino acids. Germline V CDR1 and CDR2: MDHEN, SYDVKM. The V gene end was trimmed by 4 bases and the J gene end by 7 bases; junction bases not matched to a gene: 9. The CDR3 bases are TGTGCCAGCAGTTCCGGACGACTAGCGGGAAAGAATGAGCAGTTCTTC. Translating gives CASSSGRLAGKNEQFF.

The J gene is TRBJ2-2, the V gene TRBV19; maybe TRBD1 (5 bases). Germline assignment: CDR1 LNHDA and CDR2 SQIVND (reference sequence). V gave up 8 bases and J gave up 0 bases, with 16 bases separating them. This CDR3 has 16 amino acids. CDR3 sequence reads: CASYGQRLANTGELFF. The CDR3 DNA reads TGTGCCAGTTACGGACAAAGGCTGGCGAACACCGGGGAGCTGTTTTTT.

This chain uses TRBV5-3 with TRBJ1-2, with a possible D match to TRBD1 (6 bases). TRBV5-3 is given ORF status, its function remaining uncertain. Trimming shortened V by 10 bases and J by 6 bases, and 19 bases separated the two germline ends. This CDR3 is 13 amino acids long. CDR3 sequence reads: CAPPGRRGHGYTF. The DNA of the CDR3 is TGTGCCCCCCCGGGGCGGCGGGGGCATGGCTACACCTTC.

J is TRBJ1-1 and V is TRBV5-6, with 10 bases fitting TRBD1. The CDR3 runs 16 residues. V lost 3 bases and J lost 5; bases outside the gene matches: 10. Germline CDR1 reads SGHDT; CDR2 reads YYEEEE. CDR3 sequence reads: CASSSLGQGKKTEAFF. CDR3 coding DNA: TGTGCCAGCAGCTCCCTGGGACAGGGGAAGAAAACTGAAGCTTTCTTT. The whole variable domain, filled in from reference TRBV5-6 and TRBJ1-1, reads DAGVTQSPTHLIKTRGQQVTLRCSPKSGHDTVSWYQQALGQGPQFIFQYYEEEERQRGNFPDRFSGHQFPNYSSELNVNALLLGDSALYLCASSSLGQGKKTEAFFGQGTRLTVV.

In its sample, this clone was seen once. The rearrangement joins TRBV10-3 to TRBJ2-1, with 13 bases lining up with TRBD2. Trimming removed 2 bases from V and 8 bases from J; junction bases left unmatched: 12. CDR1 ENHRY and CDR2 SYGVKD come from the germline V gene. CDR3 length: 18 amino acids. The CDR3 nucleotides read TGTGCCATCAGTGAGCGGGCTACCGGGACTAGCGGGAAGGATGAGCAGTTCTTC. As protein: CAISERATGTSGKDEQFF.

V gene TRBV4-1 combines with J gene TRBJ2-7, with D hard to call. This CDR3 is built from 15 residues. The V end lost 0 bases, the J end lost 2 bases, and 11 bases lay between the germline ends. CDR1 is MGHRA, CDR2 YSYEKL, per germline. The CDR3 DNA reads TGCGCCAGCAGCCAAGAGACTCCCCGGACCTACGAGCAGTACTTC. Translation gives CASSQETPRTYEQYF.

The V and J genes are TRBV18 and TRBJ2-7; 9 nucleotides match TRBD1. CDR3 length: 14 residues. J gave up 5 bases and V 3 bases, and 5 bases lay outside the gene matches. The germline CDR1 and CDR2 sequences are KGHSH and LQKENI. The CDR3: CASSPTGGMHEQYF. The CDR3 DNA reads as TGTGCCAGCTCACCCACAGGGGGCATGCACGAGCAGTACTTC.

The DNA of the CDR3 is TGTGCCAGCAGGGATAGCGGTAACAATGAGCAGTTCTTC. Translation gives CASRDSGNNEQFF. V is TRBV6-5 and J is TRBJ2-1, with TRBD2 as a possible D gene (6 bases). Trimming took 6 bases from V and 5 from J, leaving 11 bases between them. The CDR3 covers 13 residues. Germline CDR1 and CDR2: MNHEY and SVGAGI.

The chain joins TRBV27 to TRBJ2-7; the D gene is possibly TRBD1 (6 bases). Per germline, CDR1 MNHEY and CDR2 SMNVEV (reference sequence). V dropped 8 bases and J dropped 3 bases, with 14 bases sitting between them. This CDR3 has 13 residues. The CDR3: CASGWDKHYEQYF. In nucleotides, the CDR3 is TGTGCCAGCGGGTGGGACAAACACTACGAGCAGTACTTC.

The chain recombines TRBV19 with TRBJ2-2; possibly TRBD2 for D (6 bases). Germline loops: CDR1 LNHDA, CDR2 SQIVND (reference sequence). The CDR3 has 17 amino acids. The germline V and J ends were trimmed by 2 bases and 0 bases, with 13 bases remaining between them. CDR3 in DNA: TGTGCCAGTAGTATACTCGGGGCGGGACCGAACACCGGGGAGCTGTTTTTT. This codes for CASSILGAGPNTGELFF.

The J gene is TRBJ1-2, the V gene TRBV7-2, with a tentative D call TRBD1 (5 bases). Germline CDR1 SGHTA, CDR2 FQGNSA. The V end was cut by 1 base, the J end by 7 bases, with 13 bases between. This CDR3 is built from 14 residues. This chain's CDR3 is CASSLVPRDSGYTF. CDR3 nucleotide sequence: TGTGCCAGCAGCTTAGTTCCCAGGGATAGTGGCTACACCTTC.

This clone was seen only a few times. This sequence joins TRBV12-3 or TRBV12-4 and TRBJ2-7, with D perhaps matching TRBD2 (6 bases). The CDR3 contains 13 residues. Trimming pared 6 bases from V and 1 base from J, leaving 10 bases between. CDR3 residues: CASSLGGSYEQYF. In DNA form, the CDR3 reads TGTGCCAGCAGCCTGGGGGGATCCTACGAGCAGTACTTC.

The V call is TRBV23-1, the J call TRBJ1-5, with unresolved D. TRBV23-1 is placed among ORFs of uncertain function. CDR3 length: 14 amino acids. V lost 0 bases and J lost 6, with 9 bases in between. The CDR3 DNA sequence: TGCGCCAGCAGTCAATCGAGCGGTATTCAGCCCCAGCATTTT. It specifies CASSQSSGIQPQHF.

CDR3 residues: CASSSADYNEKLFF. In DNA, the CDR3 is TGTGCCAGCAGTTCCGCGGACTATAATGAAAAACTGTTTTTT. The chain joins TRBV27 to TRBJ1-4; the D is unclear. Germline CDR1 reads MNHEY; CDR2 reads SMNVEV (reference sequence). Trimming removed 4 bases from V and 4 bases from J, with 10 bases in between. CDR3 length: 14 amino acids.